The clone carrying this T cell receptor (beta chain) was seen a handful of times. The antigen remains undetermined. Separate cDNA molecules received unique molecular identifiers, which the library attached to them. In TCRdb, the RACE reads were re-called with MiXCR into one record per CDR3 protein. The sample lists more than 250,000 distinct CDR3 sequences; 7.5% to 10% were seen once. The data derive from a study of human T cells and chemical hapten exposure. Looking at the study overall: Sensitizing treatment utilized 2% DPC over a roughly 2 cm by roughly 2 cm portion of upper inner arm skin. How much TCR each sample yielded varied, mostly because pooled library volumes differed slightly. Regarding the study as a whole: The presence of alopecia in the donors means their immune response may differ from healthy people's.

This CDR3 spans 19 amino acids. Germline assignment: CDR1 SEHNR and CDR2 FQNEAQ (reference sequence). The germline V and J ends were trimmed by 4 bases and 4 bases, with 23 bases remaining between them. Specified time point: pre-sensitization, week 0. Sample treatment: therapeutic diphenylcyclopropenone sensitization with weekly scalp DPC. The sample here was whole blood, taken in connection with sensitization to the hapten diphenylcyclopropenone (DPC). V gene TRBV7-9 combines with J gene TRBJ2-6; D is perhaps TRBD2 (5 bases). The TCR sequence derives from a woman in her 40s with alopecia areata. Some clones in this sample may be carry-over from other donors' samples. The CDR3 loop reads CASSYPREGPHYGANVLTF. The DNA of the CDR3 is TGTGCCAGCAGCTATCCCCGGGAAGGTCCTCACTACGGGGCCAACGTCCTGACTTTC. Full variable domain (missing parts from reference TRBV7-9 and TRBJ2-6): DTGVSQNPRHKITKRGQNVTFRCDPISEHNRLYWYRQTLGQGPEFLTYFQNEAQLEKSRLLSDRFSAERPKGSFSTLEIQRTEQGDSAMYLCASSYPREGPHYGANVLTFGAGSRLTVL.